The entry below describes one T cell receptor beta chain. Its antigen is not known. The CDR3 consists of 12 residues. Germline CDR1 is SGHDT and CDR2 is YYEEEE. With 0 bases removed from V and 3 bases from J, the gap between germline ends came to 4 bases. Method: immunoSEQ multiplex PCR; TCRdb's copy keeps in-frame clones and lacks some. This table has 100,000 to 120,000 clones, around 90% appearing once. The entry originates in a study of T cell responses to AZD1222 COVID-19 vaccine. Study conclusions and caveats: Close to half of spike-specific TCRs reportedly recognize unmutated variant regions. Increased Spike-specific TCR breadth and depth were observed after two AZD1222 doses. Possibly, clonal diversity was underestimated; donors were largely white British and included more females.

Material: peripheral blood, obtained on day 0 of MenACWY control vaccination. The origin of this receptor is an adult in good health. V gene TRBV5-6 combines with J gene TRBJ2-7; D is uncertain. The CDR3: CASSLVSYEQYF. The DNA of the CDR3 is TGTGCCAGCAGCTTGGTTAGCTACGAGCAGTACTTC.